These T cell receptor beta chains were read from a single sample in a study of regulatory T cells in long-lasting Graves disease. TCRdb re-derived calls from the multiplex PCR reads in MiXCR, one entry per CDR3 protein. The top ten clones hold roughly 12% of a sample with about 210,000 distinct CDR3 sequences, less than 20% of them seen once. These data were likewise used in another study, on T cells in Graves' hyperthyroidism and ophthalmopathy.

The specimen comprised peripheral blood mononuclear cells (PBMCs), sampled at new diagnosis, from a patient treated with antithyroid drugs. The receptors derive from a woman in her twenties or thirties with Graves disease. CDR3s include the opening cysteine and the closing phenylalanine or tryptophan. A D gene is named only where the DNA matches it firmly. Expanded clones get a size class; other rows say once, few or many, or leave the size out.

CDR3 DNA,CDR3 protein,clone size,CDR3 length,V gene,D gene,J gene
TGTGCCAGCAGTTTCACAGGATCAGCAGATACGCAGTATTTT,CASSFTGSADTQYF,.,14,TRBV28,.,TRBJ2-3
TGTGCCAGCAGTTCCTTACCCGGACTAGCGGGAGGGCCAGAGACCCAGTACTTC,CASSSLPGLAGGPETQYF,.,18,TRBV28,TRBD2,TRBJ2-5
TGTGCCAGCAGGAGGGGGCAGAGCCTTTATGGCTACACCTTC,CASRRGQSLYGYTF,many,14,TRBV13,TRBD1,TRBJ1-2
TGTGCCAGCAGCGGGGGGGCCAGGGATGAGCAGTTCTTC,CASSGGARDEQFF,many,13,TRBV3-1,.,TRBJ2-1
TGTGCCTGGGCCCCTAACACTGAAGCTTTCTTT,CAWAPNTEAFF,many,11,TRBV30,.,TRBJ1-1
TGTGCCAGCAGTCGGACTGACACAGATACGCAGTATTTT,CASSRTDTDTQYF,.,13,TRBV6-1,.,TRBJ2-3
TGTGCCAGCACCATGGGACCGCTACTTAGCTCTGGAAACACCATATATTTT,CASTMGPLLSSGNTIYF,many,17,TRBV6-2/TRBV6-3,.,TRBJ1-3
TGTGCCAGCAGCGCCACAGGGAATGAAAAACTGTTTTTT,CASSATGNEKLFF,many,13,TRBV7-9,.,TRBJ1-4
TGTGCCAGCAGTTTATATCGGTCCGGTGGGGTCGAGCAGTACTTC,CASSLYRSGGVEQYF,few,15,TRBV28,.,TRBJ2-7
TGCAGTGCCCCCCTAGCGGGGGGCACAGATACGCAGTATTTT,CSAPLAGGTDTQYF,.,14,TRBV20-1,TRBD2,TRBJ2-3
TGTGCCACCTCACGGGGTGGATTTTATAGCAATCAGCCCCAGCATTTT,CATSRGGFYSNQPQHF,few,16,TRBV6-1,.,TRBJ1-5
TGTGCCAGCAGTCTCCCCCGGGCCGGGAACATTCAGTACTTC,CASSLPRAGNIQYF,many,14,TRBV2,.,TRBJ2-4
TGTGCCTGCAACCTAGACAATGAGCAGTTCTTC,CACNLDNEQFF,many,11,TRBV30,.,TRBJ2-1
TGTGCCAGCAGTTCCCTGACAGGTTGGACCACTGAAGCTTTCTTT,CASSSLTGWTTEAFF,many,15,TRBV28,.,TRBJ1-1
TGTGCCTGGGAGGGAATCCGGTCCTACAATGAGCAGTTCTTC,CAWEGIRSYNEQFF,many,14,TRBV7-3,TRBD2,TRBJ2-1
TGTGCCAGCAGCCAAGGGACAGTCCGACAGCCCCAGCATTTT,CASSQGTVRQPQHF,many,14,TRBV3-1,.,TRBJ1-5
TGTGCCAGCGACCACTCGGGCCCCAAGACTGACAATCAGCCCCAGCATTTT,CASDHSGPKTDNQPQHF,many,17,TRBV12-3/TRBV12-4,.,TRBJ1-5
TGTGCCAGCAGAAGGGACAGGTTGAACTATGGCTACACCTTC,CASRRDRLNYGYTF,many,14,TRBV12-3/TRBV12-4,TRBD1,TRBJ1-2
TGCAGTGCTAGAGTGTCAGGGGGAAATCAGCCCCAGCATTTT,CSARVSGGNQPQHF,many,14,TRBV20-1,TRBD1,TRBJ1-5
TGTGCCAGCACCCTCGGACAGGGGGTAAATTATGGCTACACCTTC,CASTLGQGVNYGYTF,.,15,TRBV2,TRBD1,TRBJ1-2
TGCAGTGCTAGACCGCTTGACAGACCCAATCAGCCCCAGCATTTT,CSARPLDRPNQPQHF,many,15,TRBV20-1,.,TRBJ1-5
TGTGCCAGCAGTGAAATAGACAGGGGGCAATATGGCTACACCTTC,CASSEIDRGQYGYTF,many,15,TRBV6-1,TRBD1,TRBJ1-2
TGTGCCAGCAGCCAAGATCGGCGGACAGGGGAATGGAATCAGCCCCAGCATTTT,CASSQDRRTGEWNQPQHF,many,18,TRBV3-1,TRBD1,TRBJ1-5
TGCAGTGCTAAGAGGGAGACCCAGTACTTC,CSAKRETQYF,many,10,TRBV20-1,.,TRBJ2-5
TGTGCCAGCAGCCACGACAGGGGGCTAACCGGGGAGCTGTTTTTT,CASSHDRGLTGELFF,many,15,TRBV11-2,TRBD1,TRBJ2-2
TGTGCCAGCAGTTCCCAATATAATTCACCCCTCCACTTT,CASSSQYNSPLHF,many,13,TRBV27,.,TRBJ1-6
TGTGCCACCAGTGTTTCGCTTAACTATGGCTACACCTTC,CATSVSLNYGYTF,many,13,TRBV24-1,.,TRBJ1-2
TGTGCCAGCAGCCGTGACAGGGACTATGGCTACACCTTC,CASSRDRDYGYTF,many,13,TRBV5-4,TRBD1,TRBJ1-2
TGTGCCAGCAGTTTTGGTAGCGGGAGGATGAATGAGCAGTTCTTC,CASSFGSGRMNEQFF,many,15,TRBV12-3/TRBV12-4,TRBD2,TRBJ2-1
TGCAGCGTCCCCCAGGGTTCGAACACTGAAGCTTTCTTT,CSVPQGSNTEAFF,many,13,TRBV29-1,.,TRBJ1-1
TGTGCCAGCAGTGAAGGCGCTAGCGGGCTCTCCTACGAGCAGTACTTC,CASSEGASGLSYEQYF,many,16,TRBV2,TRBD2,TRBJ2-7
TGTGCCTGGAGTTCGACAGTTTCTGCCTACGAGCAGTACTTC,CAWSSTVSAYEQYF,many,14,TRBV30,.,TRBJ2-7
TGCGCCAGCAATTCGGACAGGGGGACTGAAGCTTTCTTT,CASNSDRGTEAFF,many,13,TRBV5-1,TRBD1,TRBJ1-1
TGTGCCAGCAGCTCCCCGGGACAGCCGATCTATGGCTACACCTTC,CASSSPGQPIYGYTF,few,15,TRBV11-3,TRBD1,TRBJ1-2
TGTGCCAGCAGTTTATTAGGTCCGGGACAGGAGAATGAAAAACTGTTTTTT,CASSLLGPGQENEKLFF,few,17,TRBV28,TRBD1,TRBJ1-4
TGTGCCAGCAGGGAAGGGGACCTGGGGGCCTACAATGAGCAGTTCTTC,CASREGDLGAYNEQFF,many,16,TRBV2,.,TRBJ2-1
TGTGCCAGCAGTTTCGGGCTGATCCGCACAGATACGCAGTATTTT,CASSFGLIRTDTQYF,many,15,TRBV28,.,TRBJ2-3
TGTGCCAGCAGCTTAGGTGGGGAATATCAGCCCCAGCATTTT,CASSLGGEYQPQHF,many,14,TRBV11-2,.,TRBJ1-5
TGTGCCAGCAGCCCTAAGACAGGGTCGGATTCACCCCTCCACTTT,CASSPKTGSDSPLHF,many,15,TRBV6-1,TRBD1,TRBJ1-6
TGCAGTGCCAGCGAACAGGGAATGTCTGGGGCCAACGTCCTGACTTTC,CSASEQGMSGANVLTF,many,16,TRBV20-1,.,TRBJ2-6
TGTGCCAGCAGCCAGGCTACAATGGAAGGGCCCTTCTACGAGCAGTACTTC,CASSQATMEGPFYEQYF,many,17,TRBV3-1,.,TRBJ2-7
TGTGCCAGCAGACAGGGTTATAATTCACCCCTCCACTTT,CASRQGYNSPLHF,many,13,TRBV27,.,TRBJ1-6